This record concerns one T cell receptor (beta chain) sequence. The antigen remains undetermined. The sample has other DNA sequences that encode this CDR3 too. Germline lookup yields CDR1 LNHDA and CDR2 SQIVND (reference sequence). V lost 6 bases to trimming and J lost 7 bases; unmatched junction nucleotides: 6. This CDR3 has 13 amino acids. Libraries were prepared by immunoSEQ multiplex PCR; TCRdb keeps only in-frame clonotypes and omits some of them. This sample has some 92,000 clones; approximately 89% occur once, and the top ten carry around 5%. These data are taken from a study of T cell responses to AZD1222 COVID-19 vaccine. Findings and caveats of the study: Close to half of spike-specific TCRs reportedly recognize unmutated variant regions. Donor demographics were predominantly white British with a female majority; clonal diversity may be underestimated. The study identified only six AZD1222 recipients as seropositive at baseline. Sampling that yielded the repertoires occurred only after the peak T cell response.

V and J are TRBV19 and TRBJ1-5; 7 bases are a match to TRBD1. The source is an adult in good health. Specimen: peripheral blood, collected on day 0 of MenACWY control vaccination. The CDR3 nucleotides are TGTGCCAGTAGCCAGGGGGGTGGCCAGCCCCAGCATTTT. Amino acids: CASSQGGGQPQHF.